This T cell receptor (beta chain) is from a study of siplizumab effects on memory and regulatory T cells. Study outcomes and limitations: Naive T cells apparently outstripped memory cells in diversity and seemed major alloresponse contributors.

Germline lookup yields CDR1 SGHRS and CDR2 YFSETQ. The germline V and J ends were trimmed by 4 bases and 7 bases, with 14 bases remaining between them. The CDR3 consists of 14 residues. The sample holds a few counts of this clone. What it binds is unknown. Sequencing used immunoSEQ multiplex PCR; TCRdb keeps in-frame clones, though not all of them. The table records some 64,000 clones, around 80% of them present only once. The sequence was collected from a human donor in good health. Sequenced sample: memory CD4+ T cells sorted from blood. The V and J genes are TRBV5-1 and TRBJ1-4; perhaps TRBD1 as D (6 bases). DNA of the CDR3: TGCGCCAGCAGCGGGGGGACATTGAGTGAAAAACTGTTTTTT. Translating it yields CASSGGTLSEKLFF.